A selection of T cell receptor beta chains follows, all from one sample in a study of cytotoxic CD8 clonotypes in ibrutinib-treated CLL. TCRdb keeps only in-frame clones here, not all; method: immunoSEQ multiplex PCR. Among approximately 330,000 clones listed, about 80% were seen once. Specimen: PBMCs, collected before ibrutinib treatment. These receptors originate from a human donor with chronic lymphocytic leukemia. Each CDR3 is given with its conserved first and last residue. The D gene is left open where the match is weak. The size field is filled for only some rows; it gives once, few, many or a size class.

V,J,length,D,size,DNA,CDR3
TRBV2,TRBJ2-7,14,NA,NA,TGTGCCAGCAGCAAGCAGACAAGCTCCTACGAGCAGTACTTC,CASSKQTSSYEQYF
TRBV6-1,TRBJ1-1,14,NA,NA,TGTGCCAGCAGTGAAGTGAGGGTAGGAACTGAAGCTTTCTTT,CASSEVRVGTEAFF
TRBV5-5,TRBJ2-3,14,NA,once,TGTGCCAGCAGTTTGAGAAGGGTCCCAGATACGCAGTATTTT,CASSLRRVPDTQYF
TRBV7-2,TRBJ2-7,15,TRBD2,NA,TGTGCCAGCAGCCCAAGACTAGCGGGAGGCCACGAGCAGTACTTC,CASSPRLAGGHEQYF
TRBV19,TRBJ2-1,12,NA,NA,TGTGCCAGTGGGGGCGGTGGCAATGAGCAGTTCTTC,CASGGGGNEQFF
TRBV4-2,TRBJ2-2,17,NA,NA,TGTGCCAGCAGCCCATATTCCGGCGGGACAGCCGCCGGGGAGCTGTTTTTT,CASSPYSGGTAAGELFF
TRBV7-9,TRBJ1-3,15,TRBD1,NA,TGTGCCAGCAGCCGAGGGACAGGGGCTGGAAACACCATATATTTT,CASSRGTGAGNTIYF
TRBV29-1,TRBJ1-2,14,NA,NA,TGCAGCGTTGAAGGCAGACTCAACGCCTATGGCTACACCTTC,CSVEGRLNAYGYTF
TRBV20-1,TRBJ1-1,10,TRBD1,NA,TGCAGTGCAGGACAGGGTGAAGCTTTCTTT,CSAGQGEAFF
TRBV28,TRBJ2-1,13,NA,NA,TGTGCCAGCAGCCTGGTACAATACAATGAGCAGTTCTTC,CASSLVQYNEQFF
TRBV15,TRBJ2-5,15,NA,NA,TGTGCCACCAGCAGAGATAAGGCTAGCGTGAAGACCCAGTACTTC,CATSRDKASVKTQYF
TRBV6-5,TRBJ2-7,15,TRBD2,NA,TGTGCCAGCAGTTACAGAGCGGGGGGGGCCTACGAGCAGTACTTC,CASSYRAGGAYEQYF
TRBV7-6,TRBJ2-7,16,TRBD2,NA,TGTGCCAGCAGCTTAGTTTTTGCTAGCGGGAACTACGAGCAGTACTTC,CASSLVFASGNYEQYF
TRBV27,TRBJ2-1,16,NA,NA,TGTGCCAGCAGTTCCCCCGAGGGACGGATTAACAATGAGCAGTTCTTC,CASSSPEGRINNEQFF
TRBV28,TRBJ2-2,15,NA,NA,TGTGCCAGCAGACGGACAAGAATGAACACCGGGGAGCTGTTTTTT,CASRRTRMNTGELFF
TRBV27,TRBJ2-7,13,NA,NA,TGTGCCAGCAGGCAGAGACCAGCCTACGAGCAGTACTTC,CASRQRPAYEQYF
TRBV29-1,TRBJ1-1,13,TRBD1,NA,TGCAGTGTCCGGGACAGGGGTCGAACTGAAGCTTTCTTT,CSVRDRGRTEAFF
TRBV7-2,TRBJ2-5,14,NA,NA,TGTGCCAGCAGCCCTAACCTCGCTCAAGAGACCCAGTACTTC,CASSPNLAQETQYF
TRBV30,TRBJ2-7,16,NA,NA,TGTGCCTGGAGTGTACGGTTAGGCTACTCGTTCTACGAGCAGTACTTC,CAWSVRLGYSFYEQYF
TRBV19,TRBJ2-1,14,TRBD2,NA,TGTGCCAGTAGCTGGCTAGCGGAATACAATGAGCAGTTCTTC,CASSWLAEYNEQFF
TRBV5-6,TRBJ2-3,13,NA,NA,TGTGCCAGCAGCGGCACCATCACAGATACGCAGTATTTT,CASSGTITDTQYF
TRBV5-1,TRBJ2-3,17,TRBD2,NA,TGCGCCAGCAGCCATCTACCGGGACTAGCGGGAACAGATACGCAGTATTTT,CASSHLPGLAGTDTQYF
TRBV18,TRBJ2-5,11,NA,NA,TGTGCCAGCTCCCTACAAGAGACCCAGTACTTC,CASSLQETQYF
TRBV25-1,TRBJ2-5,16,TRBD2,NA,TGTGCCAGCAGTGAATTGGGTAGGCTAGCGGAAGAGACCCAGTACTTC,CASSELGRLAEETQYF
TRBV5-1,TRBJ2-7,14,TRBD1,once,TGCGCCAGCAGCTTGCTCACAGGGGACTACGAGCAGTACTTC,CASSLLTGDYEQYF
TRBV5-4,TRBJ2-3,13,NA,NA,TGTGCCAGCAGCGGGGGCAGCGGCGACACGCAGTATTTT,CASSGGSGDTQYF
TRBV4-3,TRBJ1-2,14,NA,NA,TGCGCCAGCAGCCAAGATTGGTGGGTGAGTGGCTACACCTTC,CASSQDWWVSGYTF
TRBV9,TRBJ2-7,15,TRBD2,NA,TGTGCCAGCAACAGTGGCCAGCGGGGGTTAGGGGAGCAGTACTTC,CASNSGQRGLGEQYF
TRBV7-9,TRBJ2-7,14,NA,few,TGTGCCAGCAGCTTAGACAGGCGAGAGTACGAGCAGTACTTC,CASSLDRREYEQYF
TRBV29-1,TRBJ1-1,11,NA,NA,TGCAGCTGGAGTCTGAACACTGAAGCTTTCTTT,CSWSLNTEAFF
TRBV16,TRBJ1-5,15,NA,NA,TGTGCCAGCAGCCAATTTGGTGGGGCGGGTCAGCCCCAGCATTTT,CASSQFGGAGQPQHF
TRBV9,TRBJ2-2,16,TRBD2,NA,TGTGCCAGCAGCGTAGTAGCGGGACCGAACACCGGGGAGCTGTTTTTT,CASSVVAGPNTGELFF
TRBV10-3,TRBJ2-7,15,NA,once,TGTGCCATCAGTGAGTCGTGGGGGGCTGGCTACGAGCAGTACTTC,CAISESWGAGYEQYF
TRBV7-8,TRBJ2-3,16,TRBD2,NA,TGTGCCAGCAGCCTTCAGACGGGAGGAGAAACAGATACGCAGTATTTT,CASSLQTGGETDTQYF
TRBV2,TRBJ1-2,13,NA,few,TGTGCCAGCAGTGCGACAGATAGGTATGGCTACACCTTC,CASSATDRYGYTF
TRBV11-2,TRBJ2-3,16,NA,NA,TGTGCCAGCAGCCACCCCCCGTGGACGAGGAGTCATACGCAGTATTTT,CASSHPPWTRSHTQYF
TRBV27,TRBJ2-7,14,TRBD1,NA,TGTGCCACCTTGGGACAGGGGGCCGAAGTGGAGCAGTACTTC,CATLGQGAEVEQYF
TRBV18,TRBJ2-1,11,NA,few,TGTGCCAGCTCACCGTCTCTAGAGCAGTTCTTC,CASSPSLEQFF
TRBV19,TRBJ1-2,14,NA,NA,TGTGCCAGTACCCCGGGACAACTCAACTATGGCTACACCTTC,CASTPGQLNYGYTF
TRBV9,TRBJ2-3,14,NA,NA,TGTGCCAGCAGCGTAGGTTTCGTGGAAGATACGCAGTATTTT,CASSVGFVEDTQYF
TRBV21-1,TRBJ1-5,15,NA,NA,TGTGCCAGCAGCAATGATAGGGGGCTGCATCAGCCCCAGCATTTT,CASSNDRGLHQPQHF
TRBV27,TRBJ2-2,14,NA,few,TGTGCCAGCAGTTTACGGGGTGGGGACGGGGAGCTGTTTTTT,CASSLRGGDGELFF
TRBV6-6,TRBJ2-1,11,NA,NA,TGTGCCAGCTATGGGGGTCATGAGCAGTTCTTC,CASYGGHEQFF
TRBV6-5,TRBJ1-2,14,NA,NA,TGTGCCAGCAGCCAAAATGGATTAGTTGATGGCTACACCTTC,CASSQNGLVDGYTF
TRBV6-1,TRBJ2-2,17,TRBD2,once,TGTGCCAGCAGTGAGGCTACTAGCGGGGCGAACACCGGGGAGCTGTTTTTT,CASSEATSGANTGELFF
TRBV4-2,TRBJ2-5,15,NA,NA,TGTGCCAGCAGCCAAGACAGGGGGAGGCAAGAGACCCAGTACTTC,CASSQDRGRQETQYF
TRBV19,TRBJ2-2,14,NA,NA,TGTGCCAGCTCCGGGACTTCCTACACCGGGGAGCTGTTTTTT,CASSGTSYTGELFF
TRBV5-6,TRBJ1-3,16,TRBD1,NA,TGTGCCAGCAGCTTGGGCCAGGGGGCGAATGGAAACACCATATATTTT,CASSLGQGANGNTIYF
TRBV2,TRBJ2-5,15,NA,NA,TGTGCCAGCAGTGAAACCGTGGGGGCCGGAGAGACCCAGTACTTC,CASSETVGAGETQYF
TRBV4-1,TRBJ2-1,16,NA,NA,TGCGCCAGCAGCCAAGTTCCTCGCAGGGACTACAATGAGCAGTTCTTC,CASSQVPRRDYNEQFF
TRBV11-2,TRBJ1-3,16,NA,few,TGTGCCAGCAGCTATCGCACATCAAACTCTGGAAACACCATATATTTT,CASSYRTSNSGNTIYF
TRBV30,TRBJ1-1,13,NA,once,TGTGCCTGCCCGGACCGTTCGAACACTGAAGCTTTCTTT,CACPDRSNTEAFF
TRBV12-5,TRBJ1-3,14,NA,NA,TGTGCTAGTGGTTTGGCTACCTTCGGGAACACCATATATTTT,CASGLATFGNTIYF
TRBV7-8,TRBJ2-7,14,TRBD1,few,TGTGCCAGCAGCTTAGGGACAGGGATCGACGAGCAGTACTTC,CASSLGTGIDEQYF